What follows are 19 T cell receptor beta chains derived from one specimen sequenced in a study of beta chain features in type 1 diabetes. The isolated RNA, all of it, was reverse transcribed, so expressed TCRB transcripts were what got sequenced. Clones were sequenced by immunoSEQ multiplex PCR, and TCRdb holds only the in-frame ones, with some missing. The data contain about 370,000 clones, approximately 15% of them singletons. Sample: naive CD4+ T cells from blood. The source is a woman younger than 35 in good health.

The chain is built from TRBV4-2 and TRBJ1-4; D not resolved. Trimming took off 6 bases at V and 0 bases at J, with 11 bases between the two ends. From germline, CDR1 is LGHNA and CDR2 YNFKEQ. CDR3 length: 15 amino acids. In DNA, the CDR3 is TGTGCCAGCAGGGAATCGGGAGCAACTAATGAAAAACTGTTTTTT. Translation: CASRESGATNEKLFF.

This clone was counted between two and nine times. This chain connects TRBV29-1 to TRBJ1-4; D uncertain. The CDR3 length is 15 residues. V gave up 4 bases and J gave up 8 bases, with 20 bases separating them. Germline loops: CDR1 SQVTM, CDR2 ANQGSEA. The CDR3 nucleotides are TGCAGCGTTGCAACAGTATCCAATCCGGCGGAAAAACTGTTTTTT. Translated, it gives CSVATVSNPAEKLFF.

The chain joins TRBV7-9 to TRBJ2-3, with D tentatively TRBD2 (6 bases). The CDR3 is 15 amino acids. Trimming left V 5 bases short and J 4 bases short, with 16 bases between. Germline CDR1 and CDR2: SEHNR and FQNEAQ (reference sequence). CDR3: CASSPTGGTADTQYF. CDR3 DNA sequence: TGTGCCAGCAGCCCCACGGGCGGGACCGCAGATACGCAGTATTTT.

This clone was counted only a few times. The V gene is TRBV6-6, the J gene TRBJ2-5; TRBD2 agrees at 7 bases. CDR3 length: 15 residues. V shed 11 bases and J 1 base; nucleotides not matched to a gene: 13. Germline CDR1 is MNHNY and CDR2 is SVGAGI (reference sequence). CDR3 DNA: TGTGCCGCGAATAGCGGGCGAGGTAGCCAAGAGACCCAGTACTTC. Encoded protein: CAANSGRGSQETQYF.

In this sample, this clone turned up a few times. The chain employs TRBV7-9 and TRBJ2-1; 13 bases fit TRBD2. The CDR3 extends over 17 amino acids. V dropped 0 bases and J dropped 5; count of bases not matched to a gene: 4. The germline gives CDR1 SEHNR, CDR2 FQNEAQ (reference sequence). The CDR3 is CASSLARGLAGDNEQFF. In DNA, the CDR3 is TGTGCCAGCAGCTTAGCTAGAGGACTAGCGGGAGACAATGAGCAGTTCTTC.

The V gene is TRBV6-5, the J gene TRBJ2-4, with 8 nucleotides matching TRBD2. The CDR3 is made up of 14 amino acids. V was pared by 6 bases and J by 5 bases, with 6 bases of the junction left unmatched. CDR1 is MNHEY, CDR2 SVGAGI, per germline. The CDR3 DNA reads as TGTGCCAGCAGGGGAAGCGGGAGTCAAAACATTCAGTACTTC. This encodes CASRGSGSQNIQYF.

This chain connects TRBV19 to TRBJ1-1, with TRBD1 identical over 7 bases. V was pared by 4 bases and J by 0 bases, with 5 bases of the junction left unmatched. The CDR3 runs to 15 residues. Germline CDR1 reads LNHDA; CDR2 reads SQIVND (reference sequence). The CDR3 sequence is CASSTWDRMNTEAFF. The CDR3 coding sequence is TGTGCCAGTAGTACCTGGGACAGAATGAACACTGAAGCTTTCTTT.

The chain is built from TRBV18 and TRBJ2-5; D ambiguous. The DNA end favors TRBJ2-7, so the J call may be wrong. The CDR3 is 16 amino acids. Germline V gene sequence: CDR1 KGHSH, CDR2 LQKENI. The chain's CDR3 is CASSPPTGRRPYEQYF. CDR3 nucleotides: TGTGCCAGCTCACCACCCACGGGTCGCCGCCCCTACGAGCAGTACTTC.

This chain links TRBV4-3 with TRBJ1-5; no definite D call. V dropped 0 bases and J dropped 4 bases, with 7 bases sitting between them. Germline assignment: CDR1 LGHNA and CDR2 YSLEER. The CDR3 length is 14 residues. The chain's CDR3 is CASSQERANQPQHF. In DNA, the CDR3 is TGCGCCAGCAGCCAAGAAAGAGCGAATCAGCCCCAGCATTTT.

Only a few counts were recorded for this clone. Here the CDR3 DNA reads TGTGCCAGCTTCGGGAGACTAGCCAGCTCCTACAATGAGCAGTTCTTC. This codes for CASFGRLASSYNEQFF. This chain joins TRBV25-1 and TRBJ2-1; TRBD2 matches at 7 bases. The V segment lost 8 bases and the J segment 0 bases; nucleotides outside the gene matches: 10. The CDR3 is 16 residues long. Per germline, CDR1 MGHDK and CDR2 SYGVNS. The full variable domain, rest sourced from reference TRBV25-1 and TRBJ2-1, is EADIYQTPRYLVIGTGKKITLECSQTMGHDKMYWYQQDPGMELHLIHYSYGVNSTEKGDLSSESTVSRIRTEHFPLTLESARPSHTSQYLCASFGRLASSYNEQFFGPGTRLTVL.

The genes are TRBV9 and TRBJ2-1; 8 bases align to TRBD2. V gave up 3 bases and J gave up 0 bases; unmatched junction bases: 2. The CDR3 is 15 residues long. The germline CDR1 and CDR2 sequences are SGDLS and YYNGEE. CDR3 region: CASSASGGSYNEQFF. The CDR3 nucleotides are TGTGCCAGCAGCGCGAGCGGGGGCTCCTACAATGAGCAGTTCTTC.

This clone was found a few times. This chain joins TRBV29-1 and TRBJ2-3, with D unclear. CDR3 length equals 12 residues. Trimming pared 2 bases from V and 4 bases from J, leaving 7 bases between. The germline V gene encodes CDR1 SQVTM and CDR2 ANQGSEA. CDR3 sequence (DNA): TGCAGCGTTGAAAGTTTAGCAGATACGCAGTATTTT. As protein: CSVESLADTQYF.

This chain links TRBV30 with TRBJ1-4; D gene uncertain. Trimming stripped 2 bases from V and 8 bases from J, with 18 bases between. Germline CDR1 reads GTSNPN; CDR2 reads SVGIG (reference sequence). This CDR3 has 15 amino acids. The CDR3 is CAWSPRPAGLEKLFF. Here the CDR3 DNA reads TGTGCCTGGAGTCCCAGACCTGCGGGTCTGGAAAAACTGTTTTTT.

The chain links TRBV29-1 to TRBJ1-2; tentative D call: TRBD1 (6 bases). V lost 2 bases, J lost 2 bases, and 18 bases lay in between. The CDR3 contains 16 residues. Germline values: CDR1 SQVTM, CDR2 ANQGSEA. Here the CDR3 reads CSVEQSPGQINYGYTF. CDR3 coding DNA: TGCAGCGTTGAACAAAGCCCCGGACAGATCAACTATGGCTACACCTTC.

The table lists this clone with a few counts. The J gene is TRBJ2-7, the V gene TRBV7-9, with a weak D call TRBD2 (5 bases). There are 14 residues in the CDR3. CDR1 and CDR2 from the germline V gene are SEHNR and FQNEAQ (reference sequence). Trimming took off 5 bases at V and 7 bases at J, with 18 bases between the two ends. The CDR3 nucleotides are TGTGCCAGCAGCCGCGGTGTGTGGGAGAGTGAGCAGTACTTC. Its protein is CASSRGVWESEQYF.

There are a few counts of this clone. This sequence joins TRBV25-1 and TRBJ2-5, with 10 nucleotides matching TRBD1. This CDR3 contains 16 residues. Germline V gene sequence: CDR1 MGHDK, CDR2 SYGVNS. Trimming took 2 bases from V and 5 from J; bases not matched to a gene: 8. CDR3 coding DNA: TGTGCCAGCAGTGAAGACAGGGGGCCGGGTTTGGAGACCCAGTACTTC. Its translation: CASSEDRGPGLETQYF.

The rearrangement links TRBV7-7 to TRBJ2-3; D gene ambiguous. CDR3 size: 13 residues. Trimming left V 1 base short and J 7 bases short, with 9 bases between. CDR1 is SSHAT, CDR2 FNYEAQ, per germline (reference sequence). DNA of the CDR3: TGTGCCAGCAGCTTAGGGGCCTTAAATACGCAGTATTTT. Protein: CASSLGALNTQYF.

This clone was counted between two and nine times. The chain carries TRBV10-3 and TRBJ1-4, with 8 bases identical to TRBD1. The CDR3 sequence is 14 residues long. Germline loops: CDR1 ENHRY, CDR2 SYGVKD. With V trimmed by 10 bases and J by 0 bases, 4 bases remained unmatched. The CDR3 sequence: CATRTGSTNEKLFF. The CDR3 region has the DNA TGTGCCACCAGGACAGGGTCAACTAATGAAAAACTGTTTTTT.

The chain carries TRBV7-2 and TRBJ2-1; 9 nucleotides agree with TRBD2. The V segment lost 3 bases and the J segment 6 bases; nucleotides outside the gene matches: 9. CDR1 is SGHTA and CDR2 is FQGNSA in the germline V gene. There are 16 residues in the CDR3. The CDR3 nucleotides read TGTGCCAGCAGCTTTAAATCTCGCGGGAGGGCCAATGAGCAGTTCTTC. Translation: CASSFKSRGRANEQFF. Based on the CDR3 plus reference TRBV7-2 and TRBJ2-1, the full variable domain is GAGVSQSPSNKVTEKGKDVELRCDPISGHTALYWYRQSLGQGLEFLIYFQGNSAPDKSGLPSDRFSAERTGGSVSTLTIQRTQQEDSAVYLCASSFKSRGRANEQFFGPGTRLTVL.